This is a list of T cell receptor beta chains from one sample in a study of cytomegalovirus exposure and HLA in healthy donors. The table came from immunoSEQ multiplex PCR; TCRdb's copy has only in-frame clones and leaves some out. The sample includes hundreds of thousands of clones, around 87% of them seen just once. Sequenced input: PBMCs. These receptors all come from a woman in her 30s in good health and CMV-seropositive. CDR3s include the opening cysteine and the closing phenylalanine or tryptophan. D genes are given only for firm matches. Only part of the rows carry a size: once, few, many, or a class if the clone is expanded.

j_call d_call v_call clone_size cdr3_nt cdr3_aa
TRBJ1-4 TRBD1 TRBV6-5 . TGTGCCAGCAGTTACGCCCAGGGGGCGTTTGGTGAAAAACTGTTTTTT CASSYAQGAFGEKLFF
TRBJ1-1 TRBD1 TRBV19 once TGTGCCAGTAGTATAAGGGACAGAGGGACTGAAGCTTTCTTT CASSIRDRGTEAFF
TRBJ2-2 TRBD2 TRBV13 . TGTGCCAGCAGCTTAGGCAGACTAGCGACCGGGGAGCTGTTTTTT CASSLGRLATGELFF
TRBJ2-7 TRBD1 TRBV5-4 . TGTGCCAGCAGCCCGGGACAGGGGCGCTACGAGCAGTACTTC CASSPGQGRYEQYF
TRBJ1-1 . TRBV27 . TGTGCCAGCAGTTTACGGGGAAGCACTGAAGCTTTCTTT CASSLRGSTEAFF
TRBJ2-5 TRBD1 TRBV11-2 once TGTGCCAGCAGCTCGGCTATCAGGGGGTATGGAGAGACCCAGTACTTC CASSSAIRGYGETQYF
TRBJ2-7 TRBD2 TRBV6-6 . TGTGCCAGCAGTTACTCGAACGGGGGGGCCTACGAGCAGTACTTC CASSYSNGGAYEQYF
TRBJ1-2 TRBD1 TRBV5-1 . TGCGCCAGCAGCCCGGACAGGGTTGGTAGCTATGGCTACACCTTC CASSPDRVGSYGYTF
TRBJ1-1 . TRBV2 . TGTGCCAGCAGTGACCCGGGAATGAACACTGAAGCTTTCTTT CASSDPGMNTEAFF
TRBJ1-5 . TRBV4-1 . TGCGCCAGCAGCCAGGGGGGAAATCAGCCCCAGCATTTT CASSQGGNQPQHF
TRBJ2-1 TRBD2 TRBV11-2 . TGTGCCAGCAGGTCCCTAGCGGGAACCCCCAATGAGCAGTTCTTC CASRSLAGTPNEQFF
TRBJ2-3 TRBD2 TRBV2 . TGTGCCAGCAGGGGGGAGGGATGGAGCACAGATACGCAGTATTTT CASRGEGWSTDTQYF
TRBJ2-7 . TRBV5-6 . TGTGCCAGCAGCCTATCCGTACTCTACGAGCAGTACTTC CASSLSVLYEQYF
TRBJ2-7 TRBD2 TRBV10-3 . TGTGCCATCAGTGAGCAGACTAGCGGGAGCTCATACGAGCAGTACTTC CAISEQTSGSSYEQYF
TRBJ2-1 TRBD2 TRBV29-1 . TGCAGCGTTTATAGCGGGATCGATGAGCAGTTCTTC CSVYSGIDEQFF
TRBJ1-4 . TRBV29-1 . TGCAGCGTTGAAAGAGTGGGGGGGAAGGGTGAAAAACTGTTTTTT CSVERVGGKGEKLFF
TRBJ1-1 . TRBV27 . TGTGCCAGCAGTTTCGCAGGCGGGGGGGCCACTGAAGCTTTCTTT CASSFAGGGATEAFF
TRBJ2-7 TRBD1 TRBV5-4 once TGTGCCAGCAGCCTCGCCGGGACAGGGGGGTACGAGCAGTACTTC CASSLAGTGGYEQYF
TRBJ1-5 . TRBV10-3 once TGTGCCATCAGTGGACAGGAGAATCAGCCCCAGCATTTT CAISGQENQPQHF
TRBJ2-7 TRBD2 TRBV5-6 . TGTGCCAGCAGCTTAATGGCTAGCGGGAGTTACGAGCAGTACTTC CASSLMASGSYEQYF
TRBJ2-1 TRBD2 TRBV5-6 . TGTGCCAGCAGCGGAACCGGGACTAGCGGGGGGCTTCTTTTACATGAGCAGTTCTTC CASSGTGTSGGLLLHEQFF
TRBJ2-3 TRBD2 TRBV28 . TGTGCCAGCAGTGGTGGGCGGGAGGCAGATACGCAGTATTTT CASSGGREADTQYF
TRBJ2-3 . TRBV5-1 . TGCGCCAGCAGTTTCCCTACAGATACGCAGTATTTT CASSFPTDTQYF
TRBJ2-7 . TRBV28 . TGTGCCAGCAGTGTTTCGGCCCTCGGGGTTTTCGACGAGCAGTACTTC CASSVSALGVFDEQYF
TRBJ2-7 TRBD2 TRBV28 . TGTGCCAGCAGTTTCATCGAACAGGGTCGAGTAGCGGGAGATCGCTACGAGCAGTACTTC CASSFIEQGRVAGDRYEQYF